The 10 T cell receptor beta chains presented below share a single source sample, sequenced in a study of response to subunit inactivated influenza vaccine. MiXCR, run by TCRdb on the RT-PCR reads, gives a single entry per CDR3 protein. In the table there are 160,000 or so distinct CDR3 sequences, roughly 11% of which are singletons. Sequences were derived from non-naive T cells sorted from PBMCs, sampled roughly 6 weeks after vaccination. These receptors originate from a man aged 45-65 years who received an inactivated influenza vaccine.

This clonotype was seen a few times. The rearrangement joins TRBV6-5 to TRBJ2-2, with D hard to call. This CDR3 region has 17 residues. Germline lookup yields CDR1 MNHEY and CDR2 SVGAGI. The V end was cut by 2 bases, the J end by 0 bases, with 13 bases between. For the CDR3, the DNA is TGTGCCAGCAGTTACGGCCGGCCCACAACGAACACCGGGGAGCTGTTTTTT. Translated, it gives CASSYGRPTTNTGELFF.

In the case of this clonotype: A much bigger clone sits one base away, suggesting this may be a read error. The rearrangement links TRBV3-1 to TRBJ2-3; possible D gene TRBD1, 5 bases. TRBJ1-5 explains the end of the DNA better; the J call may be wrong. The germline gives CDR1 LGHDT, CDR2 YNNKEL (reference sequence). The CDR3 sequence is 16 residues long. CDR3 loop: CASSHNKGTGTDTQHF. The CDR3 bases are TGTGCCAGCAGCCATAACAAGGGGACTGGCACAGATACGCAGCATTTT.

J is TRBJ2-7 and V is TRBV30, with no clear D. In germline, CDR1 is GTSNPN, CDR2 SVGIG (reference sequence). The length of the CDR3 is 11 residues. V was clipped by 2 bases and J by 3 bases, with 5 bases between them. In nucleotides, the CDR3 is TGTGCCTGGAGTTTGAACTACGAGCAGTACTTC. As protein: CAWSLNYEQYF.

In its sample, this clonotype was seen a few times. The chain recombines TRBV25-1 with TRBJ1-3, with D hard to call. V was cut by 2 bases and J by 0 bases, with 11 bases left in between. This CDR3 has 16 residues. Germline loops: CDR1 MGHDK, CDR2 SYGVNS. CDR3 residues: CASSEPDGFSGNTIYF. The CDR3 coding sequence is TGTGCCAGCAGTGAACCCGACGGATTCTCTGGAAACACCATATATTTT.

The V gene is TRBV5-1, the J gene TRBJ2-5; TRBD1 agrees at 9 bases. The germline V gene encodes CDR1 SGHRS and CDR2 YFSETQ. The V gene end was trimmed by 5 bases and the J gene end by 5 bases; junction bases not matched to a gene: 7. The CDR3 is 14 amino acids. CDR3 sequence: CASSSGQGTETQYF. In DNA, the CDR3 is TGCGCCAGCAGTTCGGGACAGGGAACTGAGACCCAGTACTTC.

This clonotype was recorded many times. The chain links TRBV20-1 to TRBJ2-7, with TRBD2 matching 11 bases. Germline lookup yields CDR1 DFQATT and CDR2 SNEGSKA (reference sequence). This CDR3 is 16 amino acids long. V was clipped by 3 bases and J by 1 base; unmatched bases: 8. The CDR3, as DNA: TGCAGTGCTAGGTACCTTCCTAGCGGGAGGTCCTACGAGCAGTACTTC. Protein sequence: CSARYLPSGRSYEQYF.

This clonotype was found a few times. The CDR3 coding sequence is TGTGCCAGTACCCAGAGGGGAGACAATTCACCCCTCCACTTT. This encodes CASTQRGDNSPLHF. The rearrangement links TRBV19 to TRBJ1-6; TRBD1 is a possible D gene (5 bases). This CDR3 comprises 14 residues. Germline loops: CDR1 LNHDA, CDR2 SQIVND (reference sequence). V was trimmed by 7 bases and J by 7 bases, leaving 14 bases between them.

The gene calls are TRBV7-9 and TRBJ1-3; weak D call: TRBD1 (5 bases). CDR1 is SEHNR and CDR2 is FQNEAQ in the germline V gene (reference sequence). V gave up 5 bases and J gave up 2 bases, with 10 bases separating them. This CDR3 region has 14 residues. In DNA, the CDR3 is TGTGCCAGCAGCCCAGGGAGTACTGGAAACACCATATATTTT. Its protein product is CASSPGSTGNTIYF.

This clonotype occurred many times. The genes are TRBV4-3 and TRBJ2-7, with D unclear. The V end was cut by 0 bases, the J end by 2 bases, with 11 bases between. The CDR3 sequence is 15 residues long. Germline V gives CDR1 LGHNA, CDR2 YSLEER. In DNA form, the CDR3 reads TGCGCCAGCAGCCAAGATCGGGCACCTACCTACGAGCAGTACTTC. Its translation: CASSQDRAPTYEQYF.

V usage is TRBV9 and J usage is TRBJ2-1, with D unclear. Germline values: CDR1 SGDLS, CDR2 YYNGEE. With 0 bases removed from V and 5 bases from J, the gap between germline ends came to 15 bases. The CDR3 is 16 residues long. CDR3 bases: TGTGCCAGCAGCGTAGAGGGTCGCGTATATGACAATGAGCAGTTCTTC. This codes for CASSVEGRVYDNEQFF.